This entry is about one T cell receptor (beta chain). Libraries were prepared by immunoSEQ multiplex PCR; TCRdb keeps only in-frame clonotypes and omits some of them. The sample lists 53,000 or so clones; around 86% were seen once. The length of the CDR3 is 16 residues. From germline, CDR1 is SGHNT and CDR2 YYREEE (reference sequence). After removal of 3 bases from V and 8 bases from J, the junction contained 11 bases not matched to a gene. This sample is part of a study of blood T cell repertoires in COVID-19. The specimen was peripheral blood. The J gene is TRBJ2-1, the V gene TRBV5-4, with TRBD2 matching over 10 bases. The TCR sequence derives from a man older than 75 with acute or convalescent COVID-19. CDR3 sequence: CASSSGSQRGGDEQFF. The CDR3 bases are TGTGCCAGCAGCTCGGGGTCACAGCGGGGGGGCGATGAGCAGTTCTTC.